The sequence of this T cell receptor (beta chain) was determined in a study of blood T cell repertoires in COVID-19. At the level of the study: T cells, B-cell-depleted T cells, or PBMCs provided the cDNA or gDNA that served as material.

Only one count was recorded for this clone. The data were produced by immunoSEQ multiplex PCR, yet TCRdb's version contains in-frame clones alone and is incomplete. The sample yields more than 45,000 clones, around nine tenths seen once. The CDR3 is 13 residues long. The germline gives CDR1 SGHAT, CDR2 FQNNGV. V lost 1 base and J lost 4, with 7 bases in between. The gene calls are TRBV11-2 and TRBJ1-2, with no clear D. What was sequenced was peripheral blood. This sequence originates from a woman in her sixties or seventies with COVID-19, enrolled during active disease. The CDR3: CASSLGGFYGYTF. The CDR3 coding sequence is TGTGCCAGCAGCTTAGGCGGATTCTATGGCTACACCTTC.